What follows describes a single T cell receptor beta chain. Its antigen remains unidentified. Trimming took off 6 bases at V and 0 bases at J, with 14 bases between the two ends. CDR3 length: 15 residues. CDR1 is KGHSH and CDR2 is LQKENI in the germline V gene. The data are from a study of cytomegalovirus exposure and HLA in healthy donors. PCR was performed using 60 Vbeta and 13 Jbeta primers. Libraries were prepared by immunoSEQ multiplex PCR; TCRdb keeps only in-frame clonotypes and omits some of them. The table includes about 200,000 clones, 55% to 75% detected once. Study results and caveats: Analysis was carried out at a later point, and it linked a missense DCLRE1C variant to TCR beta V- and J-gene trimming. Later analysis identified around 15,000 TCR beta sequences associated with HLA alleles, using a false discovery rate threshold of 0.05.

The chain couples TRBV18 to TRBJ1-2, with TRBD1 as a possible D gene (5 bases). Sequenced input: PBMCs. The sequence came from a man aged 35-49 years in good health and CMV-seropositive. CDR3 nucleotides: TGTGCCAGCTCGGCAGGGCCCCTATCTAACTATGGCTACACCTTC. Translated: CASSAGPLSNYGYTF.